The 2 T cell receptor beta chains presented below share a single source sample, sequenced in a study of radiation and T cells in renal cell carcinoma. Time point reported: baseline pretreatment blood. Sample treatment: 15 Gy SBRT to primary tumor, nephrectomy 4 weeks later. Here immunoSEQ multiplex PCR was the method, and the copy in TCRdb shows in-frame clones only, minus some. The sample shows about 150,000 clones, 88% of them seen only once. Material: blood, obtained from a patient whose treatment included radiotherapy and nephrectomy. These receptors were taken from a woman between 65 and 79 years old with renal cell carcinoma.

In this sample, this clone turned up once. The chain joins TRBV11-1 to TRBJ1-2; D uncertain. The germline CDR1 and CDR2 sequences are SGHAT and FQDESV (reference sequence). Trimming took 0 bases from V and 2 from J, leaving 10 bases between them. The CDR3 contains 15 residues. The CDR3 region is CASSLAGKENYGYTF. CDR3 DNA: TGTGCCAGCAGCTTAGCAGGGAAAGAGAACTATGGCTACACCTTC.

V is TRBV19 and J is TRBJ1-5; 7 bases align to TRBD1. Germline-derived CDR1 and CDR2 are LNHDA and SQIVND (reference sequence). This CDR3 is 13 amino acids long. V dropped 8 bases and J dropped 4; count of bases not matched to a gene: 5. For the CDR3, the DNA is TGTGCCAGTCGGGACAGACTGAATCAGCCCCAGCATTTT. This gives the protein CASRDRLNQPQHF.